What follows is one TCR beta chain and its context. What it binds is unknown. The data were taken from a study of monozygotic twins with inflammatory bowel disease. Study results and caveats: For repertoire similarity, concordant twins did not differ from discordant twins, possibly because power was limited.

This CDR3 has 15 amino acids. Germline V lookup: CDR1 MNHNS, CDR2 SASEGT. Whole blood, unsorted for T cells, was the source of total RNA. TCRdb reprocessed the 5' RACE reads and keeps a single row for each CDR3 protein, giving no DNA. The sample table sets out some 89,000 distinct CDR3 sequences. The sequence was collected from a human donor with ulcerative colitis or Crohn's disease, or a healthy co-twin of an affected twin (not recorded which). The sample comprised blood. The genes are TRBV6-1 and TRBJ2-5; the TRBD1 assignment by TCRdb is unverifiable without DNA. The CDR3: CASSEMRGGQETQYF.